This entry describes one T cell receptor (beta chain). The data were obtained in a study of blood T cell repertoires in COVID-19. Per the study methods: Using reference gene primer amplification, nucleated cell counts were estimated. Profiled with immunoSEQ multiplex PCR; TCRdb holds only in-frame clones, not every one. Clone size and the V and J calls come from that table; the DNA yielded D and trimming. This table has some 130,000 clones, around 76% appearing once. V lost 4 bases and J 4 bases, leaving 13 bases between the germline ends. The CDR3 runs to 14 residues. The V gene's germline CDR1 is SGHKS and CDR2 YYEKEE (reference sequence).

This sequence was found in an elderly man with acute or convalescent COVID-19. This rearrangement joins TRBV5-5 to TRBJ2-3, with D possibly matching TRBD1 (6 bases). Sequenced: peripheral blood. The CDR3 nucleotides are TGTGCCAGCAGCATTACAGGGATCGCAGATACGCAGTATTTT. Its protein is CASSITGIADTQYF. Filled out from reference TRBV5-5 and TRBJ2-3, the complete variable domain reads DAGVTQSPTHLIKTRGQQVTLRCSPISGHKSVSWYQQVLGQGPQFIFQYYEKEERGRGNFPDRFSARQFPNYSSELNVNALLLGDSALYLCASSITGIADTQYFGPGTRLTVL.